A single sample gave rise to the 3 T cell receptor beta chains below, sequenced in a study of technical replicates of blood from a few donors. Data came from immunoSEQ multiplex PCR; TCRdb stores just in-frame clones and leaves some out. The table shows approximately 92,000 clones, with about 95% occurring only once. The sequenced sample consisted of T cells isolated from PBMCs. The receptors derive from a human donor in good health.

The chain is built from TRBV6-1 and TRBJ2-7, with 7 bases fitting TRBD1. CDR3 size: 14 residues. Per germline, CDR1 MNHNS and CDR2 SASEGT. Germline trimming cut 2 bases from V and 1 base from J; bases unmatched to any gene: 2. CDR3 coding DNA: TGTGCCAGCAGTGAATCCAGGGGGTCCTACGAGCAGTACTTC. Translation: CASSESRGSYEQYF.

J is TRBJ2-1 and V is TRBV19; tentative D call: TRBD1 (5 bases). The germline V and J ends were trimmed by 7 bases and 8 bases, with 18 bases remaining between them. The germline CDR1 and CDR2 sequences are LNHDA and SQIVND (reference sequence). CDR3 length: 14 amino acids. CDR3 residues: CASTSIGRGDEQFF. The CDR3 DNA reads as TGTGCCAGTACCTCGATAGGTAGGGGCGATGAGCAGTTCTTC.

This CDR3 reads CASSSGQTNNYGYTF. The CDR3 nucleotides are TGTGCCAGCTCATCGGGACAGACAAACAACTATGGCTACACCTTC. This chain links TRBV18 with TRBJ1-2, with 7 bases aligning to TRBD1. The CDR3 is 15 residues long. The germline V gene has CDR1 KGHSH and CDR2 LQKENI. The ends lost 5 bases at V and 2 bases at J; junction bases unmatched: 8.